The source of this T cell receptor (beta chain) is a study of identical twins. Study conclusions and caveats: Abundant cord blood beta clonotypes carried fewer insertions; memory repertoires showed none. Beta out-of-frame sequences showed weaker excess sharing between twins. When twins shared out-of-frame alpha sequences, those sequences had excess low generation probability.

TCRdb re-analysed the 5' RACE reads in MiXCR, keeping a single row per CDR3 protein. Counted here are 1.5 million to 2 million distinct CDR3 sequences, around a third occurring once; the ten biggest clones make up 0.27%. As to this clonotype: Its antigen is not identified.

The germline V gene encodes CDR1 MDHEN and CDR2 SYDVKM. Trimming stripped 7 bases from V and 1 base from J, with 17 bases between. The CDR3 totals 16 residues. The chain links TRBV28 to TRBJ2-4, with D perhaps matching TRBD2 (6 bases). This sequence was found in a newborn girl in good health. The specimen sequenced was cord blood. CDR3 nucleotide sequence: TGTGCCAGCACCTTGGGTCAGGAGGGGGCCAAAAACATTCAGTACTTC. This gives the protein CASTLGQEGAKNIQYF.